The 16 T cell receptor beta chains below come from one sample, sequenced in a study of cytomegalovirus exposure and HLA in healthy donors. PCR amplification relied on 60 Vbeta primers (plus 13 Jbeta primers). Using immunoSEQ multiplex PCR, the repertoire was profiled, and TCRdb retains in-frame clones only, with some absent. This table holds 200,000 or so clones, 78% found once. Sequencing used PBMCs. These receptor sequences come from a woman aged 30 to 39 in good health and CMV-seropositive.

The chain carries TRBV5-6 and TRBJ1-1, with 8 bases lining up with TRBD1. V shed 1 base, J shed 1 base, and the junction held 6 bases outside the gene matches. The CDR3 spans 16 residues. Germline CDR1 and CDR2: SGHDT and YYEEEE. CDR3 residues: CASSLQGAYSNTEAFF. The CDR3, as DNA: TGTGCCAGCAGCTTGCAGGGGGCTTATTCGAACACTGAAGCTTTCTTT.

The chain uses TRBV28 and TRBJ2-3, with 13 bases identical to TRBD2. Looked up from germline, CDR1 is MDHEN and CDR2 is SYDVKM. The V and J ends lost 3 bases and 2 bases, in that order; junction bases with no gene match: 2. The CDR3 is 16 residues long. The CDR3 here is CASSFGTSGTTDTQYF. Here the CDR3 DNA reads TGTGCCAGCAGTTTCGGGACTAGCGGGACCACAGATACGCAGTATTTT.

The V gene is TRBV7-9, the J gene TRBJ2-1; D uncertain. The CDR3 consists of 16 residues. The germline V gene encodes CDR1 SEHNR and CDR2 FQNEAQ (reference sequence). The V and J ends lost 0 bases and 8 bases respectively, with 17 bases between them. This chain's CDR3 is CASSLAHSIAGDEQFF. The DNA for the CDR3 is TGTGCCAGCAGCTTAGCCCATAGTATTGCCGGTGATGAGCAGTTCTTC.

The genes are TRBV19 and TRBJ1-2, with a possible D match to TRBD1 (6 bases). The CDR3 totals 14 residues. Trimming removed 5 bases from V and 4 bases from J, with 14 bases in between. CDR1 is LNHDA, CDR2 SQIVND, per germline (reference sequence). The CDR3 here is CASSYGQPGYGYTF. CDR3 coding DNA: TGTGCCAGTAGTTACGGACAGCCCGGCTATGGCTACACCTTC.

Only one count was recorded for this clone. The chain couples TRBV5-1 to TRBJ2-3; D gene ambiguous. Germline CDR1 SGHRS, CDR2 YFSETQ. V lost 1 base and J lost 0, with 6 bases in between. The length of the CDR3 is 14 residues. Here the CDR3 reads CASSLWPSTDTQYF. CDR3 DNA: TGCGCCAGCAGCTTGTGGCCTAGCACAGATACGCAGTATTTT.

Only one count was recorded for this clone. The chain carries TRBV10-2 and TRBJ2-7; 12 bases are a match to TRBD2. Germline CDR1 is WSHSY and CDR2 is SAAADI. V was pared by 3 bases and J by 1 base, with 4 bases of the junction left unmatched. The CDR3 consists of 16 residues. CDR3 amino acids: CASSESSGGASYEQYF. The CDR3 DNA is TGCGCCAGCAGTGAATCTAGCGGGGGGGCGTCCTACGAGCAGTACTTC.

The chain carries TRBV6-5 and TRBJ1-1; the D is unclear. V lost 7 bases, J lost 4 bases, and 19 bases lay in between. Germline V gives CDR1 MNHEY, CDR2 SVGAGI. This CDR3 spans 15 amino acids. CDR3 DNA sequence: TGTGCCAGCAAGGAGAGGGCAGGCGTTACCACTGAAGCTTTCTTT. It encodes CASKERAGVTTEAFF.

The CDR3, as DNA: TGTGCCAGCACCAAAACGGGGACTAACGCAGATACGCAGTATTTT. Encoded protein: CASTKTGTNADTQYF. The chain employs TRBV9 and TRBJ2-3; TRBD2 matches at 7 bases. Germline loops: CDR1 SGDLS, CDR2 YYNGEE. J gave up 4 bases and V 6 bases, and 11 bases lay outside the gene matches. CDR3 length: 15 amino acids.

A word on this clone: Compared with germline, one end of the junction differs, possibly owing to a read error. The CDR3 DNA sequence: TGTTCCAGCAGCTTAGGGCCAGGGAGGGTTCCGAACACCGGGGAGCTGTTTTTT. Translation: CSSSLGPGRVPNTGELFF. V and J are TRBV7-9 and TRBJ2-2; TRBD2 matches 7 bases. CDR3 length: 18 amino acids. Germline assignment: CDR1 SEHNR and CDR2 FQNEAQ (reference sequence).

J is TRBJ2-1 and V is TRBV5-6; 9 nucleotides agree with TRBD2. J was trimmed by 3 bases and V by 5 bases; bases with no gene match: 9. The CDR3 sequence is 16 residues long. CDR1 and CDR2 from the germline V gene are SGHDT and YYEEEE. The CDR3 DNA follows: TGTGCCAGCAGTTCCGTAGCGGGGGTGAACTACAATGAGCAGTTCTTC. Amino acids: CASSSVAGVNYNEQFF. Supplemented by reference TRBV5-6 and TRBJ2-1, the full variable domain reads DAGVTQSPTHLIKTRGQQVTLRCSPKSGHDTVSWYQQALGQGPQFIFQYYEEEERQRGNFPDRFSGHQFPNYSSELNVNALLLGDSALYLCASSSVAGVNYNEQFFGPGTRLTVL.

This clone was seen once. The rearrangement uses TRBV6-1 and TRBJ2-7; TRBD2 agrees at 7 bases. The CDR3 is 14 amino acids. Germline V CDR1 and CDR2: MNHNS, SASEGT. Losses at the gene ends were 0 bases for V and 5 bases for J; bases not matched to a gene: 4. The CDR3, as DNA: TGTGCCAGCAGTGAAGCAGCGGGGAGCGACGAGCAGTACTTC. Residues: CASSEAAGSDEQYF.

J is TRBJ2-5 and V is TRBV6-5, with TRBD1 matching over 8 bases. The DNA matches TRBJ2-7 better at its end, which makes the J call doubtful. The germline V gene has CDR1 MNHEY and CDR2 SVGAGI. The CDR3 has 14 amino acids. The CDR3 here is CASSYGQGGYEQYF. CDR3 DNA sequence: TGTGCCAGCAGCTACGGACAGGGCGGGTACGAGCAGTACTTC.

J is TRBJ1-2 and V is TRBV19; the D gene is possibly TRBD1 (5 bases). This CDR3 is built from 15 residues. Trimming took 0 bases from V and 6 from J, leaving 14 bases between them. Germline CDR1 and CDR2: LNHDA and SQIVND (reference sequence). As DNA, the CDR3 is TGTGCCAGTAGTATAGATCTTAGGGGCGGTGATGGCTACACCTTC. This sequence encodes CASSIDLRGGDGYTF.

The chain links TRBV11-2 to TRBJ1-3, with D perhaps matching TRBD1 (5 bases). There are 15 residues in the CDR3. V was shortened by 6 bases and J by 0 bases, with 12 bases between the two germline ends. Germline-derived CDR1 and CDR2 are SGHAT and FQNNGV. Here the CDR3 reads CASSLGGGSGNTIYF. CDR3 bases: TGTGCCAGCAGTTTGGGCGGGGGCTCTGGAAACACCATATATTTT.

V usage is TRBV5-1 and J usage is TRBJ2-7; the match to TRBD1 covers 7 bases. Germline V gene sequence: CDR1 SGHRS, CDR2 YFSETQ. Trimming at V came to 4 bases and at J to 2 bases, leaving 6 bases not matched to a gene. The CDR3 is made up of 14 amino acids. This chain's CDR3 is CASSANRGTYEQYF. In DNA, the CDR3 is TGCGCCAGCAGCGCAAACAGGGGAACCTACGAGCAGTACTTC.

V gene TRBV6-4 combines with J gene TRBJ2-3, with D possibly matching TRBD1 (6 bases). Per the germline V gene, CDR1 is MRHNA and CDR2 is SNTAGT. V lost 5 bases and J 2 bases, leaving 11 bases between the germline ends. CDR3 length equals 14 residues. The CDR3 nucleotides read TGTGCCAGCAGTACAGGGCCCGTCACAGATACGCAGTATTTT. Translation: CASSTGPVTDTQYF.